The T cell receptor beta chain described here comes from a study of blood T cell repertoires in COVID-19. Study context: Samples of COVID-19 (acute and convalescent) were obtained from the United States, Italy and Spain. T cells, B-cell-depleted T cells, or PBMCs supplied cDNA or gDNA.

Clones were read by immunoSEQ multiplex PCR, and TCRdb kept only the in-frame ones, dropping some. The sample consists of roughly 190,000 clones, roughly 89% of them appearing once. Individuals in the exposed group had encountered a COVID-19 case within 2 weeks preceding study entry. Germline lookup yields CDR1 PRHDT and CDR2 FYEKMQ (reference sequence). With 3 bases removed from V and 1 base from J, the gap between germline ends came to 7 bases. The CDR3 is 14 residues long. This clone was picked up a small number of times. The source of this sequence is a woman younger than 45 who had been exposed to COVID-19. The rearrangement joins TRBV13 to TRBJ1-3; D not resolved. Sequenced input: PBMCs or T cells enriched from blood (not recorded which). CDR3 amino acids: CASSFPGSGNTIYF. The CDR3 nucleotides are TGTGCCAGCAGCTTTCCCGGGTCTGGAAACACCATATATTTT. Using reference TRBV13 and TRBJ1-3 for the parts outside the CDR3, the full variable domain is AAGVIQSPRHLIKEKRETATLKCYPIPRHDTVYWYQQGPGQDPQFLISFYEKMQSDKGSIPDRFSAQQFSDYHSELNMSSLELGDSALYFCASSFPGSGNTIYFGEGSWLTVV.